The 9 T cell receptor beta chains listed next were all sequenced from one sample in a study of T cell responses to AZD1222 COVID-19 vaccine. The data were produced by immunoSEQ multiplex PCR, yet TCRdb's version contains in-frame clones alone and is incomplete. The sample holds about 85,000 clones, over 85% seen once. The material was peripheral blood, obtained on day 0 of AZD1222 vaccination. The origin of the receptors is an adult in good health.

This clone was counted once. The chain recombines TRBV19 with TRBJ2-3; tentative D call: TRBD1 (6 bases). The CDR3 length is 15 residues. In germline, CDR1 is LNHDA, CDR2 SQIVND (reference sequence). Trimming removed 4 bases from V and 0 bases from J, with 11 bases in between. The CDR3 sequence is CASSRTATSTDTQYF. For the CDR3, the DNA is TGTGCCAGTAGTAGGACAGCAACTAGCACAGATACGCAGTATTTT.

A remark on this clone: One end of the junction fails to match germline, which may point to a read error. This chain connects TRBV11-2 to TRBJ2-7, with D uncertain. The CDR3 spans 14 residues. CDR1 and CDR2 (germline): SGHAT, FQNNGV. Here the CDR3 reads CASSLAYSSYEQYF. CDR3 bases: TGTGCCAGCAGTTTAGCTTACAGTTCCTACGAGCAGTACTTC.

Concerning this clone: The same CDR3 is also encoded by other DNA sequences in this sample. This chain connects TRBV19 to TRBJ1-5; 8 bases are a match to TRBD1. The V gene's germline CDR1 is LNHDA and CDR2 SQIVND (reference sequence). This CDR3 is built from 14 residues. V was pared by 5 bases and J by 4 bases, with 4 bases of the junction left unmatched. Written as DNA, the CDR3 is TGTGCCAGTAGTGGACAGGGAGGGAATCAGCCCCAGCATTTT. Residues: CASSGQGGNQPQHF.

V usage is TRBV28 and J usage is TRBJ2-2; 8 bases match TRBD1. The CDR3 length is 15 residues. Germline CDR1 is MDHEN and CDR2 is SYDVKM. Trimming removed 2 bases from V and 6 bases from J; junction bases left unmatched: 5. CDR3 residues: CASSLGDRFAGELFF. For the CDR3, the DNA is TGTGCCAGCAGTTTAGGGGACAGGTTCGCCGGGGAGCTGTTTTTT.

The chain carries TRBV19 and TRBJ1-5, with D tentatively TRBD1 (5 bases). The CDR3 consists of 14 residues. V was pared by 3 bases and J by 6 bases, with 12 bases between. The germline gives CDR1 LNHDA, CDR2 SQIVND (reference sequence). CDR3 in amino acids: CASSIGQGGQPQHF. Here the CDR3 DNA reads TGTGCCAGTAGTATTGGTCAGGGTGGTCAGCCCCAGCATTTT.

This rearrangement joins TRBV28 to TRBJ2-7; D is uncertain. The CDR3 contains 13 residues. Trimming took 3 bases from V and 5 from J, leaving 11 bases between them. Per germline, CDR1 MDHEN and CDR2 SYDVKM. The DNA of the CDR3 is TGTGCCAGCAGTTTTTCCTACGAGGACGAGCAGTACTTC. Its protein is CASSFSYEDEQYF. The variable domain in full, with the rest retrieved from reference TRBV28 and TRBJ2-7, is DVKVTQSSRYLVKRTGEKVFLECVQDMDHENMFWYRQDPGLGLRLIYFSYDVKMKEKGDIPEGYSVSREKKERFSLILESASTNQTSMYLCASSFSYEDEQYFGPGTRLTVT.

The genes are TRBV6-1 and TRBJ1-3; D gene ambiguous. Germline V lookup: CDR1 MNHNS, CDR2 SASEGT. The CDR3 sequence is 14 residues long. Trimming left V 7 bases short and J 0 bases short, with 10 bases between. CDR3 in amino acids: CASIPGSSGNTIYF. The CDR3 region has the DNA TGTGCCAGCATCCCGGGGAGCTCTGGAAACACCATATATTTT.

The chain links TRBV11-2 to TRBJ2-7; the match to TRBD1 covers 7 bases. The germline gives CDR1 SGHAT, CDR2 FQNNGV. V shed 3 bases, J shed 2 bases, and the junction held 13 bases outside the gene matches. This CDR3 is built from 17 residues. The CDR3 DNA follows: TGTGCCAGCAGCTTTTACCCGGGACAGACGGAACCCTACGAGCAGTACTTC. Its translation: CASSFYPGQTEPYEQYF.

This clone showed up just once. V and J are TRBV10-3 and TRBJ1-1; D is undetermined. The germline V and J ends were trimmed by 10 bases and 1 base, with 13 bases remaining between them. CDR3 length equals 13 residues. CDR1 and CDR2 (germline): ENHRY, SYGVKD. The chain's CDR3 is CATRTPGNTEAFF. As DNA, the CDR3 is TGTGCCACGCGGACGCCGGGGAACACTGAAGCTTTCTTT.